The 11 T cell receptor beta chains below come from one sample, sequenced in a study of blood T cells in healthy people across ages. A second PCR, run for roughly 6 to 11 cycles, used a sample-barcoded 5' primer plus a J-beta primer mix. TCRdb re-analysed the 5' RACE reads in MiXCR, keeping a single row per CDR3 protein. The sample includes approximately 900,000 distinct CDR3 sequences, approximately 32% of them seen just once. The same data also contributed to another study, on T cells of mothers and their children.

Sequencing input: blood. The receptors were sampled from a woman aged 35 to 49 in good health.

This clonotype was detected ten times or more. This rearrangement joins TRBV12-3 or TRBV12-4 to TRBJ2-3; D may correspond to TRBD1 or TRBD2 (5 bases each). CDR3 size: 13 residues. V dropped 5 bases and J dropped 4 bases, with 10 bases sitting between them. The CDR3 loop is CASSIGTPDTQYF. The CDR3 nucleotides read TGTGCCAGCAGTATAGGGACCCCAGATACGCAGTATTTT.

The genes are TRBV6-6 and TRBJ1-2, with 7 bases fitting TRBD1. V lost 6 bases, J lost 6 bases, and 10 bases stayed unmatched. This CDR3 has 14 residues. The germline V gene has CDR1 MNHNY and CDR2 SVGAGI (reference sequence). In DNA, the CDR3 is TGTGCCAGCAGAGAAACCGGGACAGCCCATGGCTACACCTTC. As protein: CASRETGTAHGYTF.

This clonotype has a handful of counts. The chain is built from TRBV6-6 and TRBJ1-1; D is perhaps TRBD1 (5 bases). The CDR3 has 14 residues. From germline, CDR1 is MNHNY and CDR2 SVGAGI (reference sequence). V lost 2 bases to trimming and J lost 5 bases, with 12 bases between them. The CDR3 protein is CASSYNSGWTEAFF. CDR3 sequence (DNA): TGTGCCAGCAGTTACAACTCAGGGTGGACTGAAGCTTTCTTT.

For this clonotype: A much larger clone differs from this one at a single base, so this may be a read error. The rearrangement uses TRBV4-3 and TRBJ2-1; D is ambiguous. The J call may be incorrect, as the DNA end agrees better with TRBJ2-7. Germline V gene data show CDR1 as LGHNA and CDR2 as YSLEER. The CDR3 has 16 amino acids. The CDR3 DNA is TGCGCCAGCAGCCCCTCTCGGGCTGGGTCCTACAATGAGCAGTACTTC. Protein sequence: CASSPSRAGSYNEQYF.

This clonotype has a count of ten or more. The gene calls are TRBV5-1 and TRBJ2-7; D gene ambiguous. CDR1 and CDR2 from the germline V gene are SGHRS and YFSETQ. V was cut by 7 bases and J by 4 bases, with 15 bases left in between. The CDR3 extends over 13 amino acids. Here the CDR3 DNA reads TGCGCCAGCCGCGCCGGGTCCGCTTACGAGCAGTACTTC. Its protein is CASRAGSAYEQYF.

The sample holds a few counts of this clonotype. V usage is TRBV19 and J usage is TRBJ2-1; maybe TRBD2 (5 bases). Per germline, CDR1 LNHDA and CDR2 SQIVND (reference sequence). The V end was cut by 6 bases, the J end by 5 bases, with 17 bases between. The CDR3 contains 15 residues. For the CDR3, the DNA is TGTGCCAGTAGCCCCGACCGCGGGCTCAACAATGAGCAGTTCTTC. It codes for CASSPDRGLNNEQFF.

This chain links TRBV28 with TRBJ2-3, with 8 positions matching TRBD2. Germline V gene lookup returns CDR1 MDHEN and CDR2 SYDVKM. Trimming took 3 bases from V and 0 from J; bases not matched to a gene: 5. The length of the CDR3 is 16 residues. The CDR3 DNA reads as TGTGCCAGCAGTTTCCTAGCGGGTTCCAGCACAGATACGCAGTATTTT. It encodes CASSFLAGSSTDTQYF.

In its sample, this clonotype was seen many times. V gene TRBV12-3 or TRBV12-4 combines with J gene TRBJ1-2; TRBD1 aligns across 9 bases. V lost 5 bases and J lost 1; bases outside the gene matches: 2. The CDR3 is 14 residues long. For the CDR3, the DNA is TGTGCCAGCAGTCAGGGACAGGGTAACTATGGCTACACCTTC. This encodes CASSQGQGNYGYTF.

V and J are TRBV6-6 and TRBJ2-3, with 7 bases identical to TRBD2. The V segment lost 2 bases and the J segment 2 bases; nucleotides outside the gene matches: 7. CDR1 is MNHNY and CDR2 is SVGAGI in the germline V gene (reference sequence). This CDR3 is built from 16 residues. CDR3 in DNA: TGTGCCAGCAGTTACGTATCTAGCGGATTCACAGATACGCAGTATTTT. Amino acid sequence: CASSYVSSGFTDTQYF.

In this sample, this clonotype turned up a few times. The CDR3 region has the DNA TGTGCCAGCTGCCCGGCGATTAATCAGCCCCAGCATTTT. Protein: CASCPAINQPQHF. The chain recombines TRBV27 with TRBJ1-5; D uncertain. The CDR3 spans 13 residues. Trimming left V 8 bases short and J 4 bases short, with 12 bases between. Looked up from germline, CDR1 is MNHEY and CDR2 is SMNVEV (reference sequence).

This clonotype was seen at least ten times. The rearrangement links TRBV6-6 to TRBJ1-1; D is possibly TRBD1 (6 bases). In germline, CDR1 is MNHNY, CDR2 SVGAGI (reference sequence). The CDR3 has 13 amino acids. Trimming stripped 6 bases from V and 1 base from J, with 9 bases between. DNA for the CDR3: TGTGCCAGCAGCCGACAGGAGAACACTGAAGCTTTCTTT. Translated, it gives CASSRQENTEAFF.